These 12 T cell receptor beta chains came from one sample sequenced in a study of T-cell reconstitution after alpha-beta-depleted transplantation in children. Unique molecular identifiers were incorporated when the TCRbeta library was constructed. One entry per CDR3 protein, called by TCRdb with MiXCR from the PCR reads. The top ten hold 4% to 5% of the sample, which has about 610,000 distinct CDR3 sequences, more than 9% seen once. The sample here was PBMCs from the stem cell graft donor, taken from the stem cell graft. Receptors were obtained from a human donor who donated a stem cell graft to a child with acute myeloid leukemia.

This clonotype was seen many times. The chain carries TRBV5-1 and TRBJ2-5; 11 bases line up with TRBD2. The CDR3 loop spans 17 amino acids. Germline CDR1 is SGHRS and CDR2 is YFSETQ. V shed 0 bases and J 0 bases; nucleotides not matched to a gene: 4. The CDR3 is CASSLALAGAYQETQYF. The DNA for the CDR3 is TGCGCCAGCAGCTTGGCACTAGCGGGAGCCTACCAAGAGACCCAGTACTTC.

This clonotype was counted ten times or more. Here the CDR3 DNA reads TGTGCCAGCAGCTTAGGGGACCTCTTCTACGAGCAGTACTTC. It is translated as CASSLGDLFYEQYF. The rearrangement links TRBV7-2 to TRBJ2-7, with D perhaps TRBD1 or TRBD2 (5 bases each). Trimming removed 1 base from V and 3 bases from J, with 10 bases in between. Per germline, CDR1 SGHTA and CDR2 FQGNSA. There are 14 residues in the CDR3.

This clonotype was observed a handful of times. This chain joins TRBV4-3 and TRBJ2-7; 11 nucleotides line up with TRBD2. V lost 3 bases and J lost 2; bases outside the gene matches: 3. The CDR3 extends over 15 amino acids. Germline V lookup: CDR1 LGHNA, CDR2 YSLEER. Here the CDR3 DNA reads TGCGCCAGCAGCCAGACTAGCGGGGCCCCCTACGAGCAGTACTTC. It codes for CASSQTSGAPYEQYF.

This clonotype showed up just a few times. The rearrangement links TRBV20-1 to TRBJ2-7; 12 bases are shared with TRBD1. V was clipped by 0 bases and J by 4 bases; unmatched bases: 10. In germline, CDR1 is DFQATT, CDR2 SNEGSKA (reference sequence). CDR3 length: 17 amino acids. CDR3: CSAREPRPGQGAYEQYF. Here the CDR3 DNA reads TGCAGTGCTAGAGAGCCAAGGCCGGGACAGGGGGCATACGAGCAGTACTTC.

In this sample, this clonotype turned up a few times. The rearrangement joins TRBV4-2 to TRBJ2-7; D unresolved. The CDR3 runs to 13 residues. Germline loops: CDR1 LGHNA, CDR2 YNFKEQ. Trimming removed 0 bases at V and 3 bases at J, with 6 bases between. As DNA, the CDR3 is TGTGCCAGCAGCCAAGAGCGGTTCTACGAGCAGTACTTC. It codes for CASSQERFYEQYF.

This clonotype was observed at least ten times. A junction end diverges from the germline sequence, so it may reflect a read error. This chain uses TRBV7-9 with TRBJ2-1; TRBD2 aligns across 16 bases. Per the germline V gene, CDR1 is SEHNR and CDR2 is FQNEAQ (reference sequence). The CDR3 spans 15 residues. CDR3 residues: CASSPLGLAGGVGLF. The CDR3 bases are TGTGCCAGCAGCCCGCTGGGACTAGCGGGAGGGGTTGGGCTCTTC.

This clonotype was counted ten times or more. The genes are TRBV6-2 or TRBV6-3 and TRBJ2-2, with a weak D call TRBD1 (6 bases). The V and J ends lost 2 bases and 4 bases respectively, with 11 bases between them. The CDR3 has 15 residues. Germline V gene data show CDR1 as MNHEY and CDR2 as SVGEGT. The CDR3 DNA follows: TGTGCCAGCAGTTACGTTGAGGGGGTCACCGGGGAGCTGTTTTTT. This codes for CASSYVEGVTGELFF.

The J gene is TRBJ2-1, the V gene TRBV3-1; the D is unclear. V dropped 0 bases and J dropped 7 bases, with 10 bases sitting between them. This CDR3 has 14 residues. Germline V CDR1 and CDR2: LGHDT, YNNKEL (reference sequence). CDR3 bases: TGTGCCAGCAGCCAAGAAGGCCGAGGTAATGAGCAGTTCTTC. Its protein is CASSQEGRGNEQFF.

The V gene is TRBV6-2 or TRBV6-3, the J gene TRBJ2-1; D is perhaps TRBD1 (5 bases). In germline, CDR1 is MNHEY, CDR2 SVGEGT. The CDR3 extends over 15 amino acids. V was trimmed by 8 bases and J by 7 bases, leaving 21 bases between them. Written as DNA, the CDR3 is TGTGCCAGCTCCAGGGATTGGGGCCAACGTAATGAGCAGTTCTTC. Translating it yields CASSRDWGQRNEQFF.

This clonotype was seen a handful of times. The chain joins TRBV29-1 to TRBJ2-2; 12 bases fit TRBD2. The CDR3 is 15 residues long. V trimming: 5 bases; J trimming: 0 bases; junction bases outside the gene matches: 1. The V gene's germline CDR1 is SQVTM and CDR2 ANQGSEA. The CDR3 spells CSVRTSGANTGELFF. The CDR3, as DNA: TGCAGCGTTCGGACTAGCGGGGCGAACACCGGGGAGCTGTTTTTT.

V and J are TRBV29-1 and TRBJ2-7; a weak D match, TRBD2 (5 bases). V dropped 4 bases and J dropped 2 bases, with 9 bases sitting between them. CDR3 length: 12 amino acids. The V gene's germline CDR1 is SQVTM and CDR2 ANQGSEA. CDR3 amino acids: CSVVEGTYEQYF. The CDR3 DNA follows: TGCAGCGTTGTCGAGGGAACCTACGAGCAGTACTTC.

This clonotype showed up just a few times. The rearrangement uses TRBV20-1 and TRBJ2-3, with TRBD2 identical over 7 bases. V trimming: 7 bases; J trimming: 4 bases; junction bases outside the gene matches: 11. This CDR3 has 14 amino acids. The germline V gene encodes CDR1 DFQATT and CDR2 SNEGSKA (reference sequence). CDR3 DNA: TGCAGTGGCGAGGTGGGCGGGAGATCAGATACGCAGTATTTT. Encoded protein: CSGEVGGRSDTQYF.